A selection of T cell receptor beta chains follows, all from one sample in a study of T cell repertoires in cytomegalovirus infection. Which antigens these TCRs recognize remains unknown. MiXCR was run by TCRdb on the reads, yielding one entry per CDR3 protein. The sample has under 200,000 distinct CDR3 sequences, about a fifth seen once. This sample comprised CD8+ T cells from cultured PBMCs, obtained from culture after CMV antigen stimulation. These receptors all stem from a human donor in good health (CMV status not recorded). Some clones in this sample may be carry-over from other donors' samples. The CDR3 runs from the conserved cysteine through the conserved F or W. The D gene is left open where the match is weak. Clone size is shown for a subset of rows, as once, few, many or a class of expanded clone.

>TRBJ2-1|.|.|TRBV4-3
TGCGCCAGCAGCCCCGCGCCCGGGTCCTACAATGAGCAGTTCTTC
CASSPAPGSYNEQFF
>TRBJ1-2|few|.|TRBV7-2
TGTGCCAGCAGCTTAGGGGGAGGACTGCATGGCTACACCTTC
CASSLGGGLHGYTF
>TRBJ2-1|many|.|TRBV29-1
TGCAGCGTTAGGGCATTGTCTAACAATGAGCAGTTCTTC
CSVRALSNNEQFF
>TRBJ2-1|.|TRBD2|TRBV7-2
TGTGCCAGCAGCTTAGGGCTAGCGGGGGGGCCTGGGGGTGGCTACAATGAGCAGTTCTTC
CASSLGLAGGPGGGYNEQFF
>TRBJ1-2|.|TRBD1|TRBV7-2
TGTGCCAGCAGCGCTTCGGACAGGGACGGGCTGCGATATGGCTACACCTTC
CASSASDRDGLRYGYTF
>TRBJ2-3|.|TRBD2|TRBV6-4
TGTGCCAGCAGTGACTCGACTAGCGGGAGCACAGATACGCAGTATTTT
CASSDSTSGSTDTQYF
>TRBJ2-5|once|TRBD2|TRBV7-9
TGTGCCAGCAGTGACCTCGGGGGGGCCGAGGGAGAGACCCAGTACTTC
CASSDLGGAEGETQYF
>TRBJ1-4|few|.|TRBV12-3/TRBV12-4
TGTGCCAGCAGCTTCACGTCTGAAAAACTGTTTTTT
CASSFTSEKLFF
>TRBJ2-1|few|.|TRBV12-3/TRBV12-4
TGTGCCAGCAGTTTTGGGGGGCGGGTTGAGCAGTTCTTC
CASSFGGRVEQFF
>TRBJ2-2|few|TRBD1|TRBV7-8
TGTGCCAGCAGCTTTCCGGGACAGAGTGTATCTGGGGAGCTGTTTTTT
CASSFPGQSVSGELFF
>TRBJ1-2|few|TRBD1|TRBV7-9
TGTGCCAGCAGCTCGACAGGGGCCGCACCCCGAAACTATGGCTACACCTTC
CASSSTGAAPRNYGYTF
>TRBJ2-7|.|TRBD1|TRBV4-1
TGCGCCATCGGCCGGGACAGGACGGGCGAGCAGTACTTC
CAIGRDRTGEQYF
>TRBJ1-1|few|.|TRBV7-6
TGTGCCAGCAGCCATTCAAAACAGAGTATTAACACTGAAGCTTTCTTT
CASSHSKQSINTEAFF
>TRBJ2-4|.|.|TRBV7-9
TGTGCCAGCAACTCCCCTGTTTCTCTAGCCAAAAACATTCAGTACTTC
CASNSPVSLAKNIQYF
>TRBJ2-1|.|.|TRBV7-8
TGTGCCAGCAGCTCGCACGTCGACCTCTACAATGAGCAGTTCTTC
CASSSHVDLYNEQFF
>TRBJ2-2|.|.|TRBV12-3/TRBV12-4
TGTGCCAGCAGTTCGGGACTTGCTACCGGGGAGCTGTTTTTT
CASSSGLATGELFF
>TRBJ1-2|few|.|TRBV4-1
TGCGCCAGCAGGGGGCCTAACTATGGCTACACCTTC
CASRGPNYGYTF
>TRBJ1-3|.|.|TRBV7-6
TGTGCCAGCAGCCCGGGCGTGGGAAAGTCTGGAAACACCATATATTTT
CASSPGVGKSGNTIYF
>TRBJ2-7|.|.|TRBV6-5
TGTGCCAGCAAACCGGGGAATGCCTACGAGCAGTACTTC
CASKPGNAYEQYF
>TRBJ2-5|few|.|TRBV7-2
TGTGCCAGCAGCTTAGACGGGACAATCCAAGAGACCCAGTACTTC
CASSLDGTIQETQYF
>TRBJ2-3|few|.|TRBV11-2
TGTGCCAGCAGCTCGGACGTGAATACGCAGTATTTT
CASSSDVNTQYF
>TRBJ2-4|.|TRBD2|TRBV20-1
TGCAGTGCCCCCGGGACTAGCGGGGGACTAGCCAAAAACATTCAGTACTTC
CSAPGTSGGLAKNIQYF
>TRBJ1-1|few|.|TRBV4-1
TGCGCCAGCAGCCCGGACGCGGGGAGTGGCACTGAAGCTTTCTTT
CASSPDAGSGTEAFF
>TRBJ1-3|.|.|TRBV10-3
TGTGCCATAAGTTGGACAGAACAGTACTCTGGAAACACCATGTATTTT
CAISWTEQYSGNTMYF
>TRBJ1-2|.|.|TRBV7-2
TGTGCCAGCAGAGAATCTTCCGGGCCAAGGGATGGCTACACCTTC
CASRESSGPRDGYTF
>TRBJ2-3|.|TRBD1|TRBV19
TGTGCCAGTAGTATGACAGGGATATTAAGCACAGATACGCAGTATTTT
CASSMTGILSTDTQYF
>TRBJ2-3|.|TRBD2|TRBV6-2/TRBV6-3
TGTGCCAGCAGTTACCCTAGCGGGGGGGCATTCACAGATACGCAGTATTTT
CASSYPSGGAFTDTQYF
>TRBJ2-7|.|TRBD1|TRBV18
TGTGCCAGCTCACCACCTGGCCGGGACAGGGGAAAGGGGCAGTACTTC
CASSPPGRDRGKGQYF
>TRBJ2-1|.|.|TRBV4-1
TGCGCCAGCAGCCACGGGGAAGCCTCCTACAATGAGCAGTTCTTC
CASSHGEASYNEQFF
>TRBJ2-5|few|.|TRBV11-2
TGTGCCAGCAGCATGCCGACAGCACCCGAAGGAGAGACCCAGTACTTC
CASSMPTAPEGETQYF
>TRBJ1-5|.|.|TRBV7-2
TGTGCCAGCAGCCTGACAATCGCGCAGCCCCAGCATTTT
CASSLTIAQPQHF
>TRBJ1-5|.|.|TRBV2
TGTGCCAGCACCCCCTCAGGAGTGGATCAGCCCCAGCATTTT
CASTPSGVDQPQHF
>TRBJ2-7|few|.|TRBV7-9
TGTGCCAGCAGCTCCCCGGCAGGGGTTCTCTACGAGCAGTACTTC
CASSSPAGVLYEQYF
>TRBJ1-2|.|TRBD1|TRBV7-2
TGTGCCAGCAGCCAACCAGGGGGCCACTATGGCTACACCTTC
CASSQPGGHYGYTF
>TRBJ1-5|few|.|TRBV27
TGTGCCAGCATCGGACGCGTAGGAGGTCAGCCCCAGCATTTT
CASIGRVGGQPQHF
>TRBJ2-2|.|.|TRBV4-1
TGCGCCAGCAGTAACAGGGGGGGTGCCGGGGAGCTGTTTTTT
CASSNRGGAGELFF
>TRBJ1-1|.|TRBD1|TRBV27
TGTGCCAGCAGACAGGGGAAGACTGAAGCTTTCTTT
CASRQGKTEAFF
>TRBJ2-3|.|TRBD1|TRBV4-1
TGCGCCAGCAGCCAAACAGGGGGTTCCACAGATACGCAGTATTTT
CASSQTGGSTDTQYF
>TRBJ2-7|few|.|TRBV7-2
TGTGCCAGCAGCCCCTCCGGGACTCCCACAGGGTACGAGCAGTACTTC
CASSPSGTPTGYEQYF
>TRBJ2-3|few|TRBD2|TRBV4-3
TGCGCCAGCAGCCAAGAAGTAGCGGGGGTAACAGATACGCAGTATTTT
CASSQEVAGVTDTQYF
>TRBJ2-7|few|TRBD1|TRBV4-3
TGCGCCAGCAGCCAAACCCAACAGGGGGCTAGCTCCTACGAGCAGTACTTC
CASSQTQQGASSYEQYF
>TRBJ2-7|.|.|TRBV12-3/TRBV12-4
TGTGCCGGCTCGACGGACGGCTACGAGCAGTACTTC
CAGSTDGYEQYF
>TRBJ2-7|few|.|TRBV7-8
TGTGCCAGCAGCCCTCGGGCGGGCAGACTGTACGAGCAGTACTTC
CASSPRAGRLYEQYF
>TRBJ1-5|few|.|TRBV7-6
TGTGCCAGCAGCCAGGCCGCGCATCAGCCCCAGCATTTT
CASSQAAHQPQHF
>TRBJ1-2|.|.|TRBV13
TGTGCCAGCAGCTCCGGCACAGGGATTCATGGCTACACCTTC
CASSSGTGIHGYTF
>TRBJ2-7|few|.|TRBV27
TGTGCCAGCAGTTTATCGAGCGGGACAATTACCTACGAGCAGTACTTC
CASSLSSGTITYEQYF
>TRBJ1-2|.|.|TRBV7-8
TGTGCCAGCAGCTTAGCTCTAGGACAGATTAACTATGGCTACACCTTC
CASSLALGQINYGYTF
>TRBJ2-7|.|TRBD1|TRBV7-6
TGTGCCAGCAGTTACGACAGGGGGGCGGCCTACGAGCAGTACTTC
CASSYDRGAAYEQYF
>TRBJ1-5|few|.|TRBV4-1
TGCGCCAGCAGCTGGGCGGGAAGGCTCAATCAGCCCCAGCATTTT
CASSWAGRLNQPQHF
>TRBJ2-7|.|TRBD1|TRBV7-9
TGTGCCAGCAGCTCCAGGGGGCTGAGCTACGAGCAGTACTTC
CASSSRGLSYEQYF